The 30 T cell receptor beta chains given below trace back to one sample, sequenced in a study of blood T cells in healthy people across ages. The use of a sample-barcoded 5' primer and a J-beta primer mix characterized a second PCR of roughly 6 to 11 cycles. MiXCR was run by TCRdb on the 5' RACE reads, yielding one entry per CDR3 protein. This table has approximately 730,000 distinct CDR3 sequences, about 55% appearing once. The sequenced material came from blood. These receptors all come from a man aged 80 or over in good health.

This clonotype was counted only a few times. CDR3 coding DNA: TGTGCCAGCAGTTTAGGCCGGACTACCAGGGCGGATACCCAGTACTTC. Its protein product is CASSLGRTTRADTQYF. The chain uses TRBV12-3 or TRBV12-4 and TRBJ2-5, with D possibly TRBD2 on 6 matching bases. V was trimmed by 1 base and J by 8 bases, leaving 20 bases between them. The CDR3 is 16 residues long.

The chain is built from TRBV21-1 and TRBJ2-1; TRBD1, as called in the table, went unchecked against the DNA. TRBV21-1 is labeled a pseudogene. The CDR3 covers 17 residues. CDR3 DNA sequence: TGTGCCAGCAGCGGGGGACACCCCTCAGGACGATACAATGAGCAGTTCTTC. Translation: CASSGGHPSGRYNEQFF.

This clonotype was counted only a few times. The V gene is TRBV20-1, the J gene TRBJ2-5; D may be TRBD1 or TRBD2 (7 bases each). The V gene lost 6 bases and the J gene lost 5 bases, with 22 bases spanning the gap. Germline assignment: CDR1 DFQATT and CDR2 SNEGSKA (reference sequence). This CDR3 is 15 amino acids long. The CDR3 sequence: CSAQGVRESWETQYF. Written as DNA, the CDR3 is TGCAGTGCCCAGGGGGTGCGGGAGTCATGGGAGACCCAGTACTTC.

This clonotype was seen once. The chain has TRBV20-1 and TRBJ2-5; 10 bases are a match to TRBD2. V gave up 2 bases and J gave up 3 bases; unmatched junction bases: 3. From germline, CDR1 is DFQATT and CDR2 SNEGSKA (reference sequence). The CDR3 totals 14 residues. CDR3 residues: CSARPSGREETQYF. As DNA, the CDR3 is TGCAGTGCTAGACCAAGCGGGAGGGAAGAGACCCAGTACTTC.

This chain uses TRBV7-9 with TRBJ2-1, with 8 nucleotides matching TRBD2. V shed 5 bases and J 0 bases; nucleotides not matched to a gene: 9. Germline V gene lookup returns CDR1 SEHNR and CDR2 FQNEAQ (reference sequence). This CDR3 has 17 amino acids. The CDR3 region is CASSPVAGRASYNEQFF. The CDR3 DNA reads as TGTGCCAGCAGCCCCGTGGCCGGGAGGGCCTCCTACAATGAGCAGTTCTTC. Looking up the rest from reference TRBV7-9 and TRBJ2-1 gives the full variable domain: DTGVSQNPRHKITKRGQNVTFRCDPISEHNRLYWYRQTLGQGPEFLTYFQNEAQLEKSRLLSDRFSAERPKGSFSTLEIQRTEQGDSAMYLCASSPVAGRASYNEQFFGPGTRLTVL.

The V and J genes are TRBV6-6 and TRBJ1-2, with TRBD1 identical over 7 bases. Germline V gene data show CDR1 as MNHNY and CDR2 as SVGAGI (reference sequence). This CDR3 region has 14 residues. V trimming: 2 bases; J trimming: 4 bases; junction bases outside the gene matches: 4. In nucleotides, the CDR3 is TGTGCCAGCAGTTACCCGGGACAGTTCTATGGCTACACCTTC. This translates into CASSYPGQFYGYTF.

The sample holds a few counts of this clonotype. This chain uses TRBV5-1 with TRBJ2-7; 7 nucleotides match TRBD1. The DNA matches TRBJ2-5 better at its end, which makes the J call doubtful. There are 14 residues in the CDR3. Germline V gene sequence: CDR1 SGHRS, CDR2 YFSETQ. In DNA form, the CDR3 reads TGCGCCAGCAGCTCTGGGACAGCAGGGGAGACCCAGTACTTC. Translation gives CASSSGTAGETQYF.

The chain couples TRBV24-1 to TRBJ2-1, with 7 bases that match TRBD1. J gave up 8 bases and V 0 bases, and 6 bases lay outside the gene matches. This CDR3 is 15 amino acids long. Germline loops: CDR1 KGHDR, CDR2 SFDVKD. CDR3 in DNA: TGTGCCACCAGTGATTTGACTGCTGACAGGGATGAGCAGTTCTTC. Its protein product is CATSDLTADRDEQFF.

This clonotype was counted a few times. This chain joins TRBV25-1 and TRBJ2-7, with D uncertain. The closer fit of TRBJ2-5 to the DNA end suggests the J call may be wrong. This CDR3 comprises 14 residues. CDR1 is MGHDK and CDR2 is SYGVNS in the germline V gene. CDR3 residues: CASSPPWGLETQYF. In DNA form, the CDR3 reads TGTGCCAGCAGCCCCCCCTGGGGTTTGGAGACCCAGTACTTC.

The chain joins TRBV5-1 to TRBJ2-2; 8 bases map to TRBD1. V lost 0 bases, J lost 6 bases, and 7 bases stayed unmatched. Germline loops: CDR1 SGHRS, CDR2 YFSETQ. The CDR3 sequence is 16 residues long. The CDR3 spells CASSLEGTGIPGELFF. The DNA of the CDR3 is TGCGCCAGCAGCTTGGAGGGGACAGGAATCCCCGGGGAGCTGTTTTTT.

V usage is TRBV27 and J usage is TRBJ2-1, with 9 bases lining up with TRBD1. CDR3 length equals 14 residues. V trimming: 8 bases; J trimming: 8 bases; junction bases outside the gene matches: 10. The germline CDR1 and CDR2 sequences are MNHEY and SMNVEV (reference sequence). The CDR3 DNA is TGTGCCAGCCTTTCCGGGACAGGGAAAGATGAGCAGTTCTTC. It yields the protein CASLSGTGKDEQFF.

This clonotype has a handful of counts. The chain employs TRBV7-3 and TRBJ2-4; TRBD1 matches 7 bases. This CDR3 has 14 amino acids. After removal of 0 bases from V and 8 bases from J, the junction contained 4 bases not matched to a gene. Germline CDR1 SGHTA, CDR2 FQGTGA. CDR3 in DNA: TGTGCCAGCAGCTTAACAGGGGGCTTGGACATTCAGTACTTC. This encodes CASSLTGGLDIQYF.

J is TRBJ2-7 and V is TRBV7-9; tentative D call: TRBD2 (6 bases). Per the germline V gene, CDR1 is SEHNR and CDR2 is FQNEAQ (reference sequence). The CDR3 runs to 14 residues. Trimming took 10 bases from V and 2 from J, leaving 18 bases between them. The CDR3 loop reads CAMEVAEGAYEQYF. Here the CDR3 DNA reads TGTGCCATGGAAGTAGCGGAGGGAGCCTACGAGCAGTACTTC.

In nucleotides, the CDR3 is TGCAGTGCCACGGCTTTGCTTCTTAAAGAGACCCAGTACTTC. Translating gives CSATALLLKETQYF. This rearrangement joins TRBV20-1 to TRBJ2-5; D uncertain. CDR3 length equals 14 residues. Trimming removed 6 bases at V and 3 bases at J, with 17 bases between. In germline, CDR1 is DFQATT, CDR2 SNEGSKA (reference sequence).

The rearrangement uses TRBV18 and TRBJ2-3, with 11 bases fitting TRBD1. This CDR3 spans 15 amino acids. The germline V gene has CDR1 KGHSH and CDR2 LQKENI. V shed 5 bases, J shed 6 bases, and the junction held 7 bases outside the gene matches. CDR3: CASSYGTGGKDTQYF. The CDR3, as DNA: TGTGCCAGCTCATACGGGACAGGGGGGAAGGATACGCAGTATTTT.

The chain has TRBV15 and TRBJ2-4; possible D gene TRBD2, 5 bases. With the DNA end fitting TRBJ2-7 better, the J assignment may be wrong. The germline V gene has CDR1 LNHNV and CDR2 YYDKDF (reference sequence). The CDR3 spans 13 residues. The CDR3 nucleotides read TGTGCCACCAGCAGAGGTTCGGGGAACGAGCAGTACTTC. Its translation: CATSRGSGNEQYF.

The chain carries TRBV6-1 and TRBJ2-7; D remains ambiguous. V lost 6 bases to trimming and J lost 0 bases, with 15 bases between them. The CDR3 spans 15 residues. Looked up from germline, CDR1 is MNHNS and CDR2 is SASEGT. CDR3 in DNA: TGTGCCAGCAGCCGAGGACGGTTGAGCTCCTACGAGCAGTACTTC. Translating it yields CASSRGRLSSYEQYF.

V and J are TRBV10-3 and TRBJ2-7, with TRBD1 identical over 8 bases. J lost 4 bases, V lost 9 bases, and 5 bases had no gene match. This CDR3 comprises 12 residues. Germline assignment: CDR1 ENHRY and CDR2 SYGVKD. In DNA, the CDR3 is TGTGCCATAGGACAGGGTCGGTACGAGCAGTACTTC. Translating it yields CAIGQGRYEQYF.

The chain has TRBV27 and TRBJ2-5; the D gene is possibly TRBD2 (5 bases). Trimming took 1 base from V and 5 from J, leaving 20 bases between them. CDR3 size: 17 residues. Germline lookup yields CDR1 MNHEY and CDR2 SMNVEV (reference sequence). The CDR3 coding sequence is TGTGCCAGCAGTTTATATCCCGCGGGCCCTGTCGGGGAGACCCAGTACTTC. Its protein product is CASSLYPAGPVGETQYF.

The chain carries TRBV10-3 and TRBJ2-1, with 9 bases fitting TRBD2. The CDR3 extends over 12 amino acids. The V gene's germline CDR1 is ENHRY and CDR2 SYGVKD. J was trimmed by 4 bases and V by 8 bases; bases with no gene match: 0. The CDR3 nucleotides are TGTGCCATCGCGGGAGGGTACAATGAGCAGTTCTTC. Its protein product is CAIAGGYNEQFF.

The rearrangement links TRBV18 to TRBJ2-1; possibly TRBD1 for D (6 bases). The CDR3 covers 12 residues. Germline V lookup: CDR1 KGHSH, CDR2 LQKENI. V shed 1 base and J shed 10 bases, with 8 bases lying between them. The CDR3 DNA reads TGTGCCAGCTCACCACAAGACAGGGAGCAGTTCTTC. It yields the protein CASSPQDREQFF.

The chain joins TRBV11-2 to TRBJ2-3; D is possibly TRBD1 (6 bases). Trimming shortened V by 5 bases and J by 14 bases, and 26 bases separated the two germline ends. CDR1 is SGHAT, CDR2 FQNNGV, per germline. The CDR3 loop spans 15 amino acids. Written as DNA, the CDR3 is TGTGCCAGCAGCCCCCTGGCCGCACAGGACAGATACGCGTATTTT. It translates to CASSPLAAQDRYAYF.

The chain carries TRBV29-1 and TRBJ2-1; weak D call: TRBD1 (6 bases). CDR3 length: 16 amino acids. Trimming took off 5 bases at V and 0 bases at J, with 17 bases between the two ends. Looked up from germline, CDR1 is SQVTM and CDR2 is ANQGSEA. The CDR3 here is CSVYHQGRSSYNEQFF. The CDR3 DNA sequence: TGCAGCGTTTACCATCAGGGGCGTAGCTCCTACAATGAGCAGTTCTTC.

V gene TRBV7-9 combines with J gene TRBJ2-7; perhaps TRBD1 as D (5 bases). Germline V gene lookup returns CDR1 SEHNR and CDR2 FQNEAQ (reference sequence). Trimming pared 5 bases from V and 1 base from J, leaving 9 bases between. This CDR3 has 13 amino acids. The CDR3 loop is CASSVDRSYEQYF. The CDR3 nucleotides read TGTGCCAGCAGCGTAGACAGATCCTACGAGCAGTACTTC.

This clonotype was recorded once. This chain joins TRBV6-5 and TRBJ1-5, with a possible D match to TRBD1 (5 bases). Germline values: CDR1 MNHEY, CDR2 SVGAGI. There are 16 residues in the CDR3. V lost 6 bases to trimming and J lost 6 bases, with 21 bases between them. The CDR3 sequence: CASRPTGTGAFQPQHF. The CDR3 DNA reads as TGTGCCAGCAGGCCCACCGGGACGGGAGCTTTTCAGCCCCAGCATTTT.

The chain carries TRBV7-2 and TRBJ2-5, with D unclear. There are 11 residues in the CDR3. Germline-derived CDR1 and CDR2 are SGHTA and FQGNSA. V lost 5 bases to trimming and J lost 9 bases, with 10 bases between them. Here the CDR3 reads CASSPLPAQYF. CDR3 sequence (DNA): TGTGCCAGCAGCCCCCTTCCGGCCCAGTACTTC.

V usage is TRBV20-1 and J usage is TRBJ2-5; D unresolved. The CDR3 has 13 residues. Trimming cost V 1 base and J 5 bases, with 11 bases left between them. Germline V gene sequence: CDR1 DFQATT, CDR2 SNEGSKA (reference sequence). The CDR3 DNA reads as TGCAGTGCTAGAGGAGGATATCGGGAGACCCAGTACTTC. Amino acid sequence: CSARGGYRETQYF.

The V call is TRBV29-1, the J call TRBJ2-1; 7 nucleotides agree with TRBD2. From germline, CDR1 is SQVTM and CDR2 ANQGSEA. The length of the CDR3 is 16 residues. Trimming took 7 bases from V and 6 from J; bases not matched to a gene: 18. In DNA form, the CDR3 reads TGCAGCGCCCGAAGCGTCGTAAGCGGGAACGGCAATGAGCAGTTCTTC. This sequence encodes CSARSVVSGNGNEQFF.

Regarding this clonotype: The junction departs from the called germline gene at one end, perhaps through a read error. The rearrangement uses TRBV6-6 and TRBJ1-2, with D unresolved. This CDR3 spans 11 amino acids. Germline CDR1 reads MNHNY; CDR2 reads SVGAGI (reference sequence). CDR3: CASSYVDGCTF. In DNA form, the CDR3 reads TGTGCCAGCAGTTACGTGGATGGCTGCACCTTC.

The rearrangement joins TRBV4-2 to TRBJ2-1; D gene unclear. Trimming left V 0 bases short and J 4 bases short, with 4 bases between. CDR1 and CDR2 from the germline V gene are LGHNA and YNFKEQ. This CDR3 is 13 amino acids long. The CDR3 DNA reads as TGTGCCAGCAGCCAAGATAAATACAATGAGCAGTTCTTC. The encoded protein is CASSQDKYNEQFF.